This is a list of T cell receptor beta chains from one sample in a study of neurological immune-mediated disorders. TCRdb itself ran the 5' RACE reads through MiXCR, one entry per CDR3 protein. This sample has about 60,000 distinct CDR3 sequences, with roughly 4% found just once. Source material: PBMCs. The receptors derive from a woman between 50 and 59 years old with multiple sclerosis. Each CDR3 is given with its conserved first and last residue. D genes are given only for firm matches. Clone sizes are shown as once, few, many, or a class for an expanded clone.

clone_size: many; d_call: TRBD1; v_call: TRBV29-1; j_call: TRBJ1-5; cdr3_aa: CSVNKTGDSNQPQHF; cdr3_nt: TGCAGCGTCAACAAGACAGGGGATAGCAATCAGCCCCAGCATTTT
clone_size: many; d_call: -; v_call: TRBV7-2; j_call: TRBJ2-7; cdr3_aa: CASSLDVRISYEQYF; cdr3_nt: TGTGCCAGCAGCTTAGATGTGCGGATTTCCTACGAGCAGTACTTC
clone_size: many; d_call: TRBD2; v_call: TRBV10-3; j_call: TRBJ2-1; cdr3_aa: CAISESRASGDYNEQFF; cdr3_nt: TGTGCCATCAGTGAGTCGCGGGCTAGCGGGGATTACAATGAGCAGTTCTTC
clone_size: few; d_call: TRBD2; v_call: TRBV11-2; j_call: TRBJ2-1; cdr3_aa: CASSLPSGRGNEQFF; cdr3_nt: TGTGCCAGCAGCTTACCTAGCGGGAGAGGGAATGAGCAGTTCTTC
clone_size: many; d_call: TRBD1; v_call: TRBV11-2; j_call: TRBJ2-4; cdr3_aa: CASSPRTGKDIQYF; cdr3_nt: TGTGCCAGCAGCCCCCGGACAGGGAAGGACATTCAGTACTTC
clone_size: many; d_call: TRBD1; v_call: TRBV7-2; j_call: TRBJ1-2; cdr3_aa: CASSSRQGALGYTF; cdr3_nt: TGTGCCAGCAGCTCCCGACAGGGGGCGCTTGGCTACACCTTC
clone_size: many; d_call: -; v_call: TRBV15; j_call: TRBJ1-3; cdr3_aa: CATSSTDKGNTIYF; cdr3_nt: TGTGCCACCAGCTCCACGGACAAGGGAAACACCATATATTTT
clone_size: many; d_call: TRBD1; v_call: TRBV12-3/TRBV12-4; j_call: TRBJ2-5; cdr3_aa: CASSPGTAETQYF; cdr3_nt: TGTGCCAGCAGTCCCGGGACAGCGGAGACCCAGTACTTC
clone_size: many; d_call: TRBD2; v_call: TRBV7-2; j_call: TRBJ2-1; cdr3_aa: CASSSPGTSGYNEQFF; cdr3_nt: TGTGCCAGCAGCTCCCCCGGGACTAGCGGTTACAATGAGCAGTTCTTC
clone_size: many; d_call: -; v_call: TRBV20-1; j_call: TRBJ2-1; cdr3_aa: CSARPRGPILDEQFF; cdr3_nt: TGCAGTGCTAGACCTCGTGGGCCCATTTTGGATGAGCAGTTCTTC